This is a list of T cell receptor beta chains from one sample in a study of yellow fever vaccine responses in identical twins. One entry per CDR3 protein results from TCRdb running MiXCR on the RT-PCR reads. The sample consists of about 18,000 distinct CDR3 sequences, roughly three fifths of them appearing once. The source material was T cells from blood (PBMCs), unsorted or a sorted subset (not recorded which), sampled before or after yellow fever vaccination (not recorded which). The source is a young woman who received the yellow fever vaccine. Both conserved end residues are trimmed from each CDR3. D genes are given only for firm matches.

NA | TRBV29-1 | SVQTPNQPQH
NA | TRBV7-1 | ASSSLGPGQRISGANVLT
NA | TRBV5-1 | ASSWKDSTDTQY
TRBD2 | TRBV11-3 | ASSPGTSGGSYNEQF
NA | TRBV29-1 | SVAVSNQPQH
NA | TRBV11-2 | ASRINTGELF
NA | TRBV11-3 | ASSFQGNGNQPQH
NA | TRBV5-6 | ASSLQGTAETQY
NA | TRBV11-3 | ASSLRGFYNEQF
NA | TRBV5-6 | ASSLPTGPGRANYGYT
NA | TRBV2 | ASTQADSYEQY
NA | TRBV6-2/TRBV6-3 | ASSYRIDTQY
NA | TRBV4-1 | ASSQDFWGGEQF
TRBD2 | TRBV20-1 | SARDVAGGTDTQY
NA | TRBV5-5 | ASSLVAGLSFEQF
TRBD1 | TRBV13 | ASRGQSGGVQPQH
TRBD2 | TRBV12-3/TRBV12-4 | ASSIGASGIQVQY
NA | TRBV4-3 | ASSQRTLGLNEQF
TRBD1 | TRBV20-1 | SARRLGVWDRGDENEQF
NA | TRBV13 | ASSSTDTQY
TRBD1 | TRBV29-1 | SVVQGVDQPQH
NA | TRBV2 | ASSIDYGYT
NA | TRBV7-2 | ASSRLFGGSYEQY
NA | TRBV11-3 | ASSTYRTQNSPLH
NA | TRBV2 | ASSYQVEQF
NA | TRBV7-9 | ASTLTSSNSGANVLT
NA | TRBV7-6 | ASSPRVVSTHNEQF
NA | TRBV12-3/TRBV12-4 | ASNAGAYEQY
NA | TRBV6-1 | ASSGTGELF
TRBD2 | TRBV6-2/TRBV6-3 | ASSYSLAGGLYTGELF
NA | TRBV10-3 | AISEGQPTDTQY
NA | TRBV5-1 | ASSLATGRTYEQY
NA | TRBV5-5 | ASSLKATGELF
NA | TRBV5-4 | ASSWGSNPNNEQF
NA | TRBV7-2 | ARGPLEGAYNEQF
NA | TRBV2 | ASSLSGANVLT
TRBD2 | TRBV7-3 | ASSLTLAGGQGEQF
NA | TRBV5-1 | ASSRGEGTGNTEAF
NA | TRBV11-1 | ASSLVVNTEAF
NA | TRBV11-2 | ASSLVDGNEQF
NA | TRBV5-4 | ASSLSGAAGETEAF
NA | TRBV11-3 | ASSLDVSGLTDTQY
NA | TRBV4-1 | ASSQDRSLLYTDTQY
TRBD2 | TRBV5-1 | ASSFPGTSPYNEQF
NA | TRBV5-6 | ASSFPGTNYGYT
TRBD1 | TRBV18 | ASSRRGQGNGYT
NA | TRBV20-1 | SARELHTGELF
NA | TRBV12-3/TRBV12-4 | ASSPPGSYNQPQH
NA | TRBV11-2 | ASSPRAGFGLVSQF
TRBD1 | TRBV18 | ASSSGTGYQETQY
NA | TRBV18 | ASSVLDTIY
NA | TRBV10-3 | AISEQETQY
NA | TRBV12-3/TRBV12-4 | ASSRSRVECT
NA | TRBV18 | ASSPDRENYGYT
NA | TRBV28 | ASSVDPLKNIQY
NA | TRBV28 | ASSLSGVLRGETQY